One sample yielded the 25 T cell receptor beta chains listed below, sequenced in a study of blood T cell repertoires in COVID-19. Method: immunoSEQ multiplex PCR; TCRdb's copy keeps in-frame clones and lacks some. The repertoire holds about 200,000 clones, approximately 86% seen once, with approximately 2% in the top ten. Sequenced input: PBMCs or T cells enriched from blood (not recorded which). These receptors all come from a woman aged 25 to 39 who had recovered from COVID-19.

DNA of the CDR3: TGTGCCAGCAAGCAGGGGGCTAACTATGGCTACACCTTC. Protein product: CASKQGANYGYTF. This chain connects TRBV2 to TRBJ1-2; TRBD1 agrees at 7 bases. This CDR3 has 13 amino acids. The germline gives CDR1 SNHLY, CDR2 FYNNEI. V lost 7 bases, J lost 0 bases, and 2 bases stayed unmatched.

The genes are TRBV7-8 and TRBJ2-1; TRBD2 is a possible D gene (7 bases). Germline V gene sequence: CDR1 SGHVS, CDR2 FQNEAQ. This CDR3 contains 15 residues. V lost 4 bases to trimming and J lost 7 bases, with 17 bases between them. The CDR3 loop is CASSSPGGSRNEQFF. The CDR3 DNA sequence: TGTGCCAGCAGCTCCCCGGGGGGCAGCCGGAATGAGCAGTTCTTC.

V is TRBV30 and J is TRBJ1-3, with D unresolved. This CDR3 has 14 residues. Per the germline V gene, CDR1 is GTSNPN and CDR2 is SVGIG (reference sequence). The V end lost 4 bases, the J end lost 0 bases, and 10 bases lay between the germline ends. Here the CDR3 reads CAWTPNSSGNTIYF. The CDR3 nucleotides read TGTGCCTGGACCCCAAACAGCTCTGGAAACACCATATATTTT.

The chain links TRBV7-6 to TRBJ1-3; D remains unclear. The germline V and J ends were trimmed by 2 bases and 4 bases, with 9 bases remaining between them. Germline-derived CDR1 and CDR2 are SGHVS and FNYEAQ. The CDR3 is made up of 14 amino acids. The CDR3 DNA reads TGTGCCAGCAGCTTACGTGGAGCCGGAAACACCATATATTTT. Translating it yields CASSLRGAGNTIYF.

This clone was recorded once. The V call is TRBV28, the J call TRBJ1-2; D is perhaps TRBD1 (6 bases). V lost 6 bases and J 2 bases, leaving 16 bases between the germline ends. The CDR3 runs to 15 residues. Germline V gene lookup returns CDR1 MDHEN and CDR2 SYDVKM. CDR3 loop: CASSAPTTGNYGYTF. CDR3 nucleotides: TGTGCCAGCAGCGCACCAACGACAGGCAACTATGGCTACACCTTC.

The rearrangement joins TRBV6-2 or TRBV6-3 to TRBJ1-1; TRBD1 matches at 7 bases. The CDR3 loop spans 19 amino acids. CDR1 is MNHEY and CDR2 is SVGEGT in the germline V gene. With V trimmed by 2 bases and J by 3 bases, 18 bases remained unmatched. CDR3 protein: CASSYPTMGDRVGDTEAFF. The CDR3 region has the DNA TGTGCCAGCAGTTACCCGACGATGGGTGACAGGGTAGGTGACACTGAAGCTTTCTTT.

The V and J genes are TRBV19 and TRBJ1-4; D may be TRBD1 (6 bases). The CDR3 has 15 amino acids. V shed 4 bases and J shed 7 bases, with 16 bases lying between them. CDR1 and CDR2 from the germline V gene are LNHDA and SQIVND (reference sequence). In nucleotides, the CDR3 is TGTGCCAGTAGTAATACAGGGCTGCCGACTGAAAAACTGTTTTTT. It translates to CASSNTGLPTEKLFF.

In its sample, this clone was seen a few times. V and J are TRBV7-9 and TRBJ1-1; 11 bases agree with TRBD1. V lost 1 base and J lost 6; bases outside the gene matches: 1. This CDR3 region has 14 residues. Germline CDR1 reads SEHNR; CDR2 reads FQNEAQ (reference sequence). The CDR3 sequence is CASSLGGQGAEAFF. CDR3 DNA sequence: TGTGCCAGCAGCTTAGGGGGACAGGGGGCTGAAGCTTTCTTT.

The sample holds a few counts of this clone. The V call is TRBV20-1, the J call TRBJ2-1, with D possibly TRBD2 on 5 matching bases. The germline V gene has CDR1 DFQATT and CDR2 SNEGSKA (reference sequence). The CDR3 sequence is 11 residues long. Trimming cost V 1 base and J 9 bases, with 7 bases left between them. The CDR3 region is CSARGAGEQFF. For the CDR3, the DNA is TGCAGTGCTAGAGGGGCGGGTGAGCAGTTCTTC.

The CDR3 region has the DNA TGTGCCAGTAGTTCCCTCCTGGCGGGGGTGGACACTGAAGCTTTCTTT. Its protein product is CASSSLLAGVDTEAFF. V and J are TRBV19 and TRBJ1-1; weak D call: TRBD1 (5 bases). This CDR3 spans 16 amino acids. In germline, CDR1 is LNHDA, CDR2 SQIVND (reference sequence). V was cut by 5 bases and J by 3 bases, with 19 bases left in between.

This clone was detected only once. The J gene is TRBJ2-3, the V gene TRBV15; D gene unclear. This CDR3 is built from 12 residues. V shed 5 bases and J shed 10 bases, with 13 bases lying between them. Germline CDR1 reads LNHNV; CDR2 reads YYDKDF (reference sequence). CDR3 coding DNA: TGTGCCACCAGCCCACCGGGTCCGTCGCAGTATTTT. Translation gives CATSPPGPSQYF.

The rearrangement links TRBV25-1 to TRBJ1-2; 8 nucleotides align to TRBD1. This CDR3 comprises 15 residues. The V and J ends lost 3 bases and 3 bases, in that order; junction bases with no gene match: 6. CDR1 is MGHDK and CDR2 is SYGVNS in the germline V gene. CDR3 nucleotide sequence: TGTGCCAGCAGTGAGTCCATGACAGGGGACTATGGCTACACCTTC. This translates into CASSESMTGDYGYTF.

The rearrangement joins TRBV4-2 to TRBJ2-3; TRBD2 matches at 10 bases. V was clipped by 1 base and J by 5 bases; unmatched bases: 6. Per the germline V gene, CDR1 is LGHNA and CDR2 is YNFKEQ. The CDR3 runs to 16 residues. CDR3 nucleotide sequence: TGTGCCAGCAGCCAAGCCGAGCGGGGGGGCGGAGATACGCAGTATTTT. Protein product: CASSQAERGGGDTQYF.

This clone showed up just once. Here the CDR3 DNA reads TGTGCCAGCAGTAGGACAGAGGTCTCCTACGAGCAGTACTTC. Encoded protein: CASSRTEVSYEQYF. V and J are TRBV2 and TRBJ2-7; tentative D call: TRBD1 (6 bases). CDR1 SNHLY and CDR2 FYNNEI come from the germline V gene. V shed 5 bases and J shed 0 bases, with 11 bases lying between them. This CDR3 region has 14 residues. The full variable domain, its missing parts supplied by reference TRBV2 and TRBJ2-7, is EPEVTQTPSHQVTQMGQEVILRCVPISNHLYFYWYRQILGQKVEFLVSFYNNEISEKSEIFDDQFSVERPDGSNFTLKIRSTKLEDSAMYFCASSRTEVSYEQYFGPGTRLTVT.

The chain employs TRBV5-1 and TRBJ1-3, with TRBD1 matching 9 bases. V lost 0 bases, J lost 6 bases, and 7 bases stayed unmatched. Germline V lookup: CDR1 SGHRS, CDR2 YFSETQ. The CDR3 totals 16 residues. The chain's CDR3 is CASSLDSGTGSNTIYF. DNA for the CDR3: TGCGCCAGCAGCTTGGACAGCGGGACAGGGTCAAACACCATATATTTT.

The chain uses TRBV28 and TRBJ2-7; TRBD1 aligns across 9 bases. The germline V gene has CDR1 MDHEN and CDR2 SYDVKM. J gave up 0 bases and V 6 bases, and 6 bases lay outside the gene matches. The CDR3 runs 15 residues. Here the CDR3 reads CASSDPGQGSYEQYF. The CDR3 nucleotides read TGTGCCAGCAGCGATCCGGGACAGGGCTCCTACGAGCAGTACTTC.

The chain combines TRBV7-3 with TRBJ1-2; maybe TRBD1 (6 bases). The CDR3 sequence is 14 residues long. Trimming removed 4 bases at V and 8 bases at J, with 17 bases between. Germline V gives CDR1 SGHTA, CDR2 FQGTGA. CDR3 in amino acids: CASSSNPGAGGYTF. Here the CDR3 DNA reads TGTGCCAGCAGCTCTAATCCAGGGGCAGGGGGCTACACCTTC.

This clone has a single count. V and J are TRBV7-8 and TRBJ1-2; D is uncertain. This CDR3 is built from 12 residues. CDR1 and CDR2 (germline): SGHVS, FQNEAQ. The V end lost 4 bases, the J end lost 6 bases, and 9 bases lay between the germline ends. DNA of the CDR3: TGTGCCAGCAGCTCGGACTTCAATGGCTACACCTTC. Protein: CASSSDFNGYTF.

Here the CDR3 reads CASSQDAIDRNYGYTF. In DNA form, the CDR3 reads TGCGCCAGCAGCCAAGATGCCATCGACAGGAACTATGGCTACACCTTC. The chain recombines TRBV4-3 with TRBJ1-2; perhaps TRBD1 as D (6 bases). CDR1 LGHNA and CDR2 YSLEER come from the germline V gene. The CDR3 runs 16 residues. The V gene lost 0 bases and the J gene lost 2 bases, with 13 bases spanning the gap.

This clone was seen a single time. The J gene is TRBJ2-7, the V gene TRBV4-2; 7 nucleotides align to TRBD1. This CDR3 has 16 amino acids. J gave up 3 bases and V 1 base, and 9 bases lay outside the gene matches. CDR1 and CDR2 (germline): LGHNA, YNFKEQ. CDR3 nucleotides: TGTGCCAGCAGCCAAGGACCCACCACAGGGGTCTACGAGCAGTACTTC. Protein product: CASSQGPTTGVYEQYF.

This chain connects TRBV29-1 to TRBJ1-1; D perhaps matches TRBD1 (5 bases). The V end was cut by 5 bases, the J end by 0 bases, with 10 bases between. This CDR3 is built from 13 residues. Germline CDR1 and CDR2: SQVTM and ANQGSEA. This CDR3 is CSVMGRLNTEAFF. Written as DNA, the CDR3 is TGCAGCGTTATGGGGCGGTTGAACACTGAAGCTTTCTTT.

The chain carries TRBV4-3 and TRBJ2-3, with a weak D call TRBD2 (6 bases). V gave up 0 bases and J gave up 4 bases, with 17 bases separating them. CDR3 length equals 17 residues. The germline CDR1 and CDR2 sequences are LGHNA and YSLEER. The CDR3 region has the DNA TGCGCCAGCAGCCAAGATCTGGGCGGAGGGATGTCAGATACGCAGTATTTT. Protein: CASSQDLGGGMSDTQYF.

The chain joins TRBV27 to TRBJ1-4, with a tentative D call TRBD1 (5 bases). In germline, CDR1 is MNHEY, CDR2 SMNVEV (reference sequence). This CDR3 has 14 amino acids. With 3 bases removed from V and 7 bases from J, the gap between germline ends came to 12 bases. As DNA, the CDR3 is TGTGCCAGCAGTTTTAGGGGCAGGGCTGAAAAACTGTTTTTT. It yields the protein CASSFRGRAEKLFF.

The CDR3 sequence: CASSLTPGGDTEAFF. Here the CDR3 DNA reads TGTGCCAGCAGCTTAACACCGGGAGGTGACACTGAAGCTTTCTTT. The V call is TRBV11-3, the J call TRBJ1-1; D uncertain. Between the trimmed V and J ends, which lost 2 bases and 3 bases, there was a span of 13 bases. The germline gives CDR1 SGHNT, CDR2 YENEEA. The CDR3 has 15 residues.

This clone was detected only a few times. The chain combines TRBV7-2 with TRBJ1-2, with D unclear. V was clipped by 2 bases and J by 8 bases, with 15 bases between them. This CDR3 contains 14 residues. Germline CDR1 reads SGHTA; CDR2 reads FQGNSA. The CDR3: CASSLSYAREGYTF. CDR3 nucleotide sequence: TGTGCCAGCAGCTTATCGTATGCTAGAGAAGGCTACACCTTC.